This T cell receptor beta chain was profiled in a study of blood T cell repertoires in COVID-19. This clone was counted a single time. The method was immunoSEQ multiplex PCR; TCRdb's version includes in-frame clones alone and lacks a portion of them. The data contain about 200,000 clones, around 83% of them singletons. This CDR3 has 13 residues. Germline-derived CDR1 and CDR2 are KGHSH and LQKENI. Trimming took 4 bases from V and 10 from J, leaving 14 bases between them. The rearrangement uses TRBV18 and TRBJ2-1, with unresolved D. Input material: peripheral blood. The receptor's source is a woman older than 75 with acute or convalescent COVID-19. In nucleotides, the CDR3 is TGTGCCAGCTCACTTATAGAGCTAGGAGAGCAGTTCTTC. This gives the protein CASSLIELGEQFF.